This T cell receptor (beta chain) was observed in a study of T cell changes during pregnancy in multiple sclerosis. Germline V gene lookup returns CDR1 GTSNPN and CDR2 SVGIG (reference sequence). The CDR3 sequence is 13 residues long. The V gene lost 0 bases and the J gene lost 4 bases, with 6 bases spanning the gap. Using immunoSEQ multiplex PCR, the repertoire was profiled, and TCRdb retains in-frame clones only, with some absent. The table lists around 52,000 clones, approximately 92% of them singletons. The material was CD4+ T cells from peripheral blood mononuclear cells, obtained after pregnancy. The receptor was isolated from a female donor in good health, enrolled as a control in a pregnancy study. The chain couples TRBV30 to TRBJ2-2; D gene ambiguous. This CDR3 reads CAWSVHSTGELFF. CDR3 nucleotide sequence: TGTGCCTGGAGTGTCCACAGCACCGGGGAGCTGTTTTTT.